This T cell receptor beta chain originates from a study of CD8+ T cells in alopecia areata (dated by TCRdb to between 2017 and 2018). The study in broad terms: Treated patients were enrolled in an open-label pilot trial of oral tofacitinib at 5 to 10 mg twice daily for moderate-to-severe alopecia areata. For the treated patients, the SALT score, which quantifies what percentage of scalp surface area is affected, served as the measure of disease severity. Scalp clonality was compared among normal scalp (n=4), patchy alopecia areata scalp (n=8), and alopecia totalis/universalis scalp (n=8). High-throughput TCRbeta sequencing was used to examine T cell clonal expansion in alopecia areata in both the C3H/HeJ mouse model and human patients. Biopsies were taken from tofacitinib-treated patients at baseline and at 4 and 24 weeks of treatment, and a later scalp biopsy was taken in several of the tofacitinib-treated patients. TCRbeta CDR3 regions were amplified by immunoSEQ multiplex PCR with 35 Vbeta forward and 13 Jbeta reverse primers. Patients stayed on tofacitinib for 6 to 18 months and then had 6 months of follow-up off drug so that delayed response and recurrence could be assessed. Human TCRbeta sequencing covered scalp tissue and sorted CD4+ and CD8+ peripheral blood T cells from patchy and totalis/universalis alopecia areata patients and healthy controls. The RNA source kit depended on sample type: the PAXgene miRNA kit for fixed scalp, the miRNeasy kit for PBMCs, and the RNeasy kit for mouse skin.

This clone showed up just once. The specificity of this receptor is unknown. It has no much larger one-base neighbor in the sample; base qualities were not kept. The germline V gene (reference sequence) provides CDR1 PRHDT and CDR2 FYEKMQ. V lost 2 bases and J lost 0 bases; the stretch between them is 10 bases long. The CDR3 goes from the cysteine to the phenylalanine over 15 residues. Only the CDR3 DNA stays, 45 bases, in frame from base 1. The paper's findings and limits, for the study overall: The treated cohort was small, with a single nonresponder, so links between baseline CD8+ expansion and response need larger studies. Lesional scalp, especially in alopecia totalis/universalis, showed higher clonality and more expanded CD8+ clones than normal scalp, suggesting antigenic drive. Many expanded lesional clones were found to persist in scalp and blood during tofacitinib treatment, and relapse after treatment cessation may be partly explained by this persistence. Unlike mouse skin, where gammadelta T cells dominate, normal human skin contains resident alphabeta T cells that get sequenced too, which complicates analysis of the scalp TCR repertoire. Shared TCR sequences between patients were less evident than in mice, which may be partly attributable to HLA diversity in the patient population. With tofacitinib, both scalp clonality and the number of expanded CD8+ clones among the top 100 scalp clones went down significantly.

The time point label, as the study defines it: roughly 27 days on oral tofacitinib. The meaning of the sample's treatment or condition label: oral pan-JAK inhibitor, 5-10 mg twice daily. From alopecia areata patients, peripheral blood was collected along with lesional scalp punch biopsies. PBMCs were separated by density centrifugation and stained for CD3, CD4 and CD8, after which CD4+ and CD8+ T cells were sorted on a FACSAria. Library preparation used the immunoSEQ multiplex PCR assay. To provide template for TCR sequencing, every sample had RNA extracted and reverse transcribed into cDNA. First-strand cDNA was synthesized using SuperScript III with a 2:1 mix of oligo-dT and random hexamers. A synthetic immune receptor repertoire was used to assess amplification bias, and residual bias was removed computationally. The authors processed their data as follows. Raw reads were preprocessed for error removal, and CDR3 was defined according to IMGT conventions as running from the conserved cysteine to phenylalanine. Clonality was computed by normalizing Shannon entropy by log2 of the number of productive unique TCRs and subtracting the result from 1. CD4 or CD8 identity of scalp clones was inferred by cross-referencing scalp TCRbeta sequences with sorted blood CD4 and CD8 repertoires. TCRdb holds this immuneACCESS table with in-frame rearrangements only. Some clones are missing; in checked studies, unresolved V genes explain under half, and the rest has no known cause. D and trimming come from the DNA, and the V and J calls and clone size come from that table. For this sample the table gives 120,000 to 150,000 clones, of which 86% were detected only once. Around 14% of the sample lies in the top ten.

The material sequenced was CD8+ T cells sorted from blood, taken at week 4, from a patient treated with tofacitinib. The sequence was obtained from a human donor with alopecia areata. The rearranged chain carries TRBV13 and TRBJ1-1, with the D gene too uncertain to name. Read as DNA, the sequence is TGTGCCAGCAGCTTAACCAGCTTGATGAACACTGAAGCTTTCTTT. Its coded protein is CASSLTSLMNTEAFF.